This T cell receptor beta chain was identified during a study of blood T cell repertoires in COVID-19. The overall study: COVID-19 samples, acute and convalescent, were from the United States, Italy and Spain. In each case, the material was cDNA or gDNA derived from T cells, B-cell-depleted T cells, or PBMCs.

Germline V CDR1 and CDR2: SGHDT, YYEEEE. The ends were cut back, 4 bases at V and 4 bases at J, with 18 bases in the middle. There are 16 residues in the CDR3. Data came from immunoSEQ multiplex PCR; TCRdb stores just in-frame clones and leaves some out. The table has about 500,000 clones, roughly nine tenths seen once. V is TRBV5-6 and J is TRBJ2-1, with a tentative D call TRBD2 (5 bases). The clonotype originates from a woman in her forties or fifties with COVID-19, enrolled during active disease. The sequenced sample was peripheral blood. CDR3 amino acids: CASSLLPRAGYNEQFF. Here the CDR3 DNA reads TGTGCCAGCAGCCTCCTGCCGCGGGCGGGTTACAATGAGCAGTTCTTC.